This TCR beta chain was sequenced during a study of read filtering for tumor transcriptome and immune sequencing. This clonotype was observed at least ten times. Its antigen remains unidentified. From approximately 430 ng of RNA, a library with molecular barcoded alpha/delta and beta/gamma adaptors was made. TCRdb redid the calling of the reads with MiXCR, one entry per CDR3 protein. The sample includes approximately 40,000 distinct CDR3 sequences, roughly 13% of them seen just once. This CDR3 has 14 residues. J gave up 6 bases and V 5 bases, and 7 bases lay outside the gene matches. Per germline, CDR1 MNHEY and CDR2 SMNVEV (reference sequence). Study results and limitations: This fraction held mixed bone marrow immune cells after CD138-negative sorting.

This sequence joins TRBV27 and TRBJ2-7; 10 bases are a match to TRBD2. Material for sequencing was a population of CD138-negative cells sorted from bone marrow. The receptor's source is a donor at least 40 years old with multiple myeloma. The CDR3 sequence is CASSRTSGRREQYF. CDR3 in DNA: TGTGCCAGCAGTCGGACTAGCGGCCGCCGCGAGCAGTACTTC.